The 7 T cell receptor beta chains reported below all come from one sample, sequenced in a study of T cell responses to AZD1222 COVID-19 vaccine. Only in-frame clones appear in the TCRdb table, and some are missing; sequencing was by immunoSEQ multiplex PCR. There are around 200,000 clones in the sample; roughly 94% occur only once, and approximately 1.5% lies in the top ten. This specimen consisted of peripheral blood, obtained 28 days after the second AZD1222 dose. These receptors originate from an adult who received the AZD1222 COVID-19 vaccine.

The genes are TRBV3-1 (or the pseudogene TRBV3-2) and TRBJ1-4; D not resolved. This CDR3 is built from 16 residues. Germline assignment: CDR1 LGHDT and CDR2 YNNKEL (reference sequence). The germline V and J ends were trimmed by 1 base and 4 bases, with 13 bases remaining between them. The CDR3 loop is CASSQALGHGNEKLFF. The DNA of the CDR3 is TGTGCCAGCAGCCAAGCTCTCGGGCACGGTAATGAAAAACTGTTTTTT.

The chain is built from TRBV27 and TRBJ2-7; 8 positions agree with TRBD2. The CDR3 has 14 amino acids. Looked up from germline, CDR1 is MNHEY and CDR2 is SMNVEV (reference sequence). V dropped 2 bases and J dropped 3; count of bases not matched to a gene: 3. CDR3 loop: CASSLVGGDYEQYF. The CDR3 bases are TGTGCCAGCAGTTTAGTCGGGGGGGACTACGAGCAGTACTTC.

V gene TRBV6-5 combines with J gene TRBJ2-4; D ambiguous. The CDR3 extends over 14 amino acids. Germline loops: CDR1 MNHEY, CDR2 SVGAGI. Trimming cost V 8 bases and J 4 bases, with 15 bases left between them. The CDR3 DNA reads TGTGCCAGCTCGGTAGACTTGGGGAAAAACATTCAGTACTTC. It specifies CASSVDLGKNIQYF.

The V call is TRBV6-5, the J call TRBJ2-1; 7 nucleotides line up with TRBD2. From germline, CDR1 is MNHEY and CDR2 SVGAGI. V was pared by 0 bases and J by 3 bases, with 5 bases of the junction left unmatched. This CDR3 spans 16 amino acids. CDR3 coding DNA: TGTGCCAGCAGTTACTCTCGCGGGAGCGGCTACAATGAGCAGTTCTTC. Translation: CASSYSRGSGYNEQFF.

This rearrangement joins TRBV18 to TRBJ1-1, with 7 positions matching TRBD1. The CDR3 is 14 residues long. The V segment lost 4 bases and the J segment 1 base; nucleotides outside the gene matches: 3. Germline CDR1 is KGHSH and CDR2 is LQKENI. DNA of the CDR3: TGTGCCAGCTCACAGGGGGCCGGGAACACTGAAGCTTTCTTT. This codes for CASSQGAGNTEAFF.

The J gene is TRBJ2-7, the V gene TRBV4-3, with D unresolved. The V end was cut by 4 bases, the J end by 0 bases, with 10 bases between. Germline V gives CDR1 LGHNA, CDR2 YSLEER. The CDR3 spans 14 residues. The DNA for the CDR3 is TGCGCCAGCAGCCCAGCCAGAAGCTCCTACGAGCAGTACTTC. It translates to CASSPARSSYEQYF.

The V and J genes are TRBV6-5 and TRBJ2-1; TRBD2 agrees at 11 bases. The CDR3 covers 15 residues. The V segment lost 6 bases and the J segment 9 bases; nucleotides outside the gene matches: 10. CDR1 MNHEY and CDR2 SVGAGI come from the germline V gene. The CDR3 coding sequence is TGTGCCAGCAGGAAGCCGGGACTAGCGGTGTCTGAGCAGTTCTTC. Its protein product is CASRKPGLAVSEQFF.